This T cell receptor beta chain originates from a study of blood T cell repertoires in COVID-19. Participant ages covered about 18 to 89 years across 25 or so US areas. V was cut by 6 bases and J by 6 bases, with 14 bases left in between. The CDR3 loop spans 13 amino acids. Germline CDR1 and CDR2: SQVTM and ANQGSEA. The protocol was immunoSEQ multiplex PCR, while the TCRdb copy is restricted to in-frame clones and leaves out a portion. Of fewer than 250,000 clones detected, around 90% appear once; the ten largest clones hold 7% to 7.5%. The sequenced sample was PBMCs or T cells enriched from blood (not recorded which). The chain couples TRBV29-1 to TRBJ2-2; tentative D call: TRBD1 (5 bases). This clonotype originated in a man younger than 45 in a cohort exposed to, infected with or recovered from COVID-19 (not recorded which). As DNA, the CDR3 is TGCAGCGTGTCGTTCAGGGTTTCCGGGGAGCTGTTTTTT. This gives the protein CSVSFRVSGELFF.